What follows describes a single T cell receptor beta chain. Its antigen is as yet unknown. These data come from a study of monozygotic twins with inflammatory bowel disease. Study conclusions and caveats: A single strong clonotype or signal linked to IBD was not supported. Repertoire similarity matched across concordant and discordant twins, perhaps owing to limited power.

Molecular identifiers with 6-nucleotide sample barcodes were added during cDNA synthesis via template switching. TCRalpha along with TCRbeta cDNA was subjected to two nested PCRs lasting roughly 16 and 10 cycles. TCRdb derives one entry per CDR3 protein from the 5' RACE reads, leaving out DNA. The sample data list 80,000 or so distinct CDR3 sequences. Germline CDR1 and CDR2: SGDLS and YYNGEE. This CDR3 has 15 residues. The TCR originated in a human donor with ulcerative colitis or Crohn's disease, or a healthy co-twin of an affected twin (not recorded which). The sample taken for sequencing was blood. The gene calls are TRBV9 and TRBJ1-4. CDR3 sequence reads: CASSVTGTPREKLFF.